This TCR beta chain came from a study of siplizumab effects on memory and regulatory T cells. The data were produced by immunoSEQ multiplex PCR, yet TCRdb's version contains in-frame clones alone and is incomplete. Of about 15,000 clones listed, 35% to 45% are singletons. Whole-study results and caveats: Where siplizumab was present, mappable alloreactive CD4+ clones averaged approximately 66% Treg-derived, compared with 25% to 30% in controls.

This clone was seen only a few times. The antigen is unknown. Researchers cocultured the mixed lymphocyte reaction cells at 37°C for around 6 days. From germline, CDR1 is ENHRY and CDR2 SYGVKD. The CDR3 contains 16 residues. Trimming cost V 11 bases and J 1 base; bases outside gene matches: 12. The V call is TRBV10-3, the J call TRBJ2-3; TRBD2 matches at 10 bases. The receptor's source is a human donor in good health; the cells came from an allogeneic mixed lymphocyte reaction. Some clones in this sample may be carry-over from other donors' samples. Input material: CFSE-low (dividing) CD4+ T cells sorted from an allogeneic mixed lymphocyte reaction. CDR3 in amino acids: CAASGLAGARTDTQYF. CDR3 nucleotide sequence: TGTGCCGCCAGCGGGCTAGCGGGGGCACGCACAGATACGCAGTATTTT.